Presented here are 22 T cell receptor beta chains from one specimen sequenced in a study of siplizumab effects on memory and regulatory T cells (dated by TCRdb to between 2017 and 2020). The library was produced with the immunoSEQ multiplex PCR assay. TCRdb holds this immuneACCESS table with in-frame rearrangements only. Some clones are missing; in checked studies, unresolved V genes explain under half, and the rest has no known cause. The sample records some 110,000 clones, just over 90% of which are singletons. 0.25% to 0.35% of the sample comes from the top ten. Sequencing input: CD4+ T cells sorted from blood. All receptors derive from a human donor in good health.

This chain uses TRBV2 with TRBJ2-3, with 7 positions matching TRBD2. The CDR3 consists of 15 residues. CDR1 and CDR2 from the germline V gene are SNHLY and FYNNEI. Trimming took 3 bases from V and 3 from J; bases not matched to a gene: 6. Here the CDR3 reads CASSEAGVRTDTQYF. The CDR3 nucleotides are TGTGCCAGCAGTGAGGCGGGGGTGAGGACAGATACGCAGTATTTT.

V gene TRBV5-4 combines with J gene TRBJ2-1; D gene ambiguous. V dropped 0 bases and J dropped 8 bases, with 9 bases sitting between them. The CDR3 has 13 residues. Germline-derived CDR1 and CDR2 are SGHNT and YYREEE (reference sequence). The CDR3 DNA is TGTGCCAGCAGCTTGGTGGCTAGTGATGAGCAGTTCTTC. This gives the protein CASSLVASDEQFF. Looking up the rest from reference TRBV5-4 and TRBJ2-1 gives the full variable domain: ETGVTQSPTHLIKTRGQQVTLRCSSQSGHNTVSWYQQALGQGPQFIFQYYREEENGRGNFPPRFSGLQFPNYSSELNVNALELDDSALYLCASSLVASDEQFFGPGTRLTVL.

This rearrangement joins TRBV6-1 to TRBJ2-2, with 9 bases identical to TRBD2. The V segment lost 3 bases and the J segment 5 bases; nucleotides outside the gene matches: 10. Per the germline V gene, CDR1 is MNHNS and CDR2 is SASEGT. CDR3 length equals 17 residues. Written as DNA, the CDR3 is TGTGCCAGCAGTGACACGGCGGGAGGGTATATTACCGGGGAGCTGTTTTTT. This gives the protein CASSDTAGGYITGELFF.

The V gene is TRBV5-6, the J gene TRBJ1-4; D gene ambiguous. The CDR3 is 12 amino acids. The V end lost 1 base, the J end lost 9 bases, and 7 bases lay between the germline ends. The germline V gene has CDR1 SGHDT and CDR2 YYEEEE. The CDR3 nucleotides read TGTGCCAGCAGCTTGTTTCGCCAAAAACTGTTTTTT. Protein: CASSLFRQKLFF.

The chain combines TRBV5-1 with TRBJ2-3; D is unclear. Germline lookup yields CDR1 SGHRS and CDR2 YFSETQ. The V gene lost 0 bases and the J gene lost 5 bases, with 13 bases spanning the gap. The CDR3 contains 15 residues. Here the CDR3 reads CASSLAPGREDTQYF. In nucleotides, the CDR3 is TGCGCCAGCAGCTTGGCCCCAGGTCGAGAAGATACGCAGTATTTT.

This chain joins TRBV5-4 and TRBJ2-3; 10 bases fit TRBD2. The V gene end was trimmed by 2 bases and the J gene end by 4 bases; junction bases not matched to a gene: 4. This CDR3 region has 15 residues. CDR1 is SGHNT and CDR2 is YYREEE in the germline V gene (reference sequence). The CDR3: CASSFPSGRADTQYF. The DNA of the CDR3 is TGTGCCAGCAGCTTCCCCAGCGGGAGGGCAGATACGCAGTATTTT.

This chain links TRBV4-1 with TRBJ1-1; 9 bases are shared with TRBD1. The CDR3 has 14 amino acids. The germline CDR1 and CDR2 sequences are MGHRA and YSYEKL. Trimming cost V 5 bases and J 10 bases; bases outside gene matches: 11. This chain's CDR3 is CASSSGQGKPAAFF. Here the CDR3 DNA reads TGCGCCAGCAGCTCGGGACAGGGCAAACCTGCAGCTTTCTTT.

The rearrangement joins TRBV14 to TRBJ2-2; tentative D call: TRBD2 (7 bases). The V and J ends lost 1 base and 0 bases respectively, with 12 bases between them. Germline loops: CDR1 SGHDN, CDR2 FVKESK. The CDR3 extends over 17 amino acids. The CDR3 region is CASSQVGAGANTGELFF. Here the CDR3 DNA reads TGTGCCAGCAGCCAAGTGGGGGCGGGGGCGAACACCGGGGAGCTGTTTTTT. Variable domain in full (rest from reference TRBV14 and TRBJ2-2): EAGVTQFPSHSVIEKGQTVTLRCDPISGHDNLYWYRRVMGKEIKFLLHFVKESKQDESGMPNNRFLAERTGGTYSTLKVQPAELEDSGVYFCASSQVGAGANTGELFFGEGSRLTVL.

The gene calls are TRBV30 and TRBJ2-3, with 9 bases matching TRBD2. Trimming at V came to 3 bases and at J to 1 base, leaving 5 bases not matched to a gene. Germline V gene data show CDR1 as GTSNPN and CDR2 as SVGIG (reference sequence). This CDR3 has 15 amino acids. The CDR3, as DNA: TGTGCCTGGAGCGAATCTAGCGGGGGCACAGATACGCAGTATTTT. Protein: CAWSESSGGTDTQYF.

The J gene is TRBJ1-1, the V gene TRBV6-1; D not certain. Between the trimmed V and J ends, which lost 6 bases and 0 bases, there was a span of 14 bases. CDR3 size: 15 residues. The germline gives CDR1 MNHNS, CDR2 SASEGT. Here the CDR3 reads CASRTLDTMNTEAFF. The CDR3 DNA follows: TGTGCCAGCAGAACCCTAGACACCATGAACACTGAAGCTTTCTTT.

V usage is TRBV5-1 and J usage is TRBJ1-1, with TRBD1 as a possible D gene (6 bases). V was cut by 0 bases and J by 5 bases, with 14 bases left in between. The germline V gene has CDR1 SGHRS and CDR2 YFSETQ. CDR3 length: 15 residues. CDR3 bases: TGCGCCAGCAGCTTGGTACAGGGCGTGGGGACTGAAGCTTTCTTT. It is translated as CASSLVQGVGTEAFF.

This chain joins TRBV4-1 and TRBJ2-1; D is tentatively TRBD1 or TRBD2 (5 bases each). This CDR3 comprises 13 residues. The V end lost 5 bases, the J end lost 10 bases, and 15 bases lay between the germline ends. Germline CDR1 reads MGHRA; CDR2 reads YSYEKL. CDR3 sequence (DNA): TGCGCCAGCAGCAGGGGACCTTGGGGGGAGCAGTTCTTC. Translation gives CASSRGPWGEQFF.

This chain uses TRBV30 with TRBJ1-1; D unresolved. Germline V lookup: CDR1 GTSNPN, CDR2 SVGIG (reference sequence). The V and J ends lost 1 base and 7 bases respectively, with 7 bases between them. There are 11 residues in the CDR3. The CDR3 protein is CAWSGRVEAFF. The DNA for the CDR3 is TGTGCCTGGAGTGGTAGGGTTGAAGCTTTCTTT.

This rearrangement joins TRBV6-5 to TRBJ1-2; 8 bases are a match to TRBD1. V lost 5 bases to trimming and J lost 4 bases; unmatched junction nucleotides: 9. This CDR3 comprises 15 residues. Germline CDR1 and CDR2: MNHEY and SVGAGI. CDR3 DNA: TGTGCCAGCAGTCGTTCCAGGGGGCGGGCCTATGGCTACACCTTC. Translating gives CASSRSRGRAYGYTF.

The chain has TRBV5-1 and TRBJ2-5; 11 bases match TRBD1. The J call is uncertain, as TRBJ2-7 better fits the DNA end. The CDR3 loop spans 17 amino acids. Germline V gene lookup returns CDR1 SGHRS and CDR2 YFSETQ. The CDR3 here is CASSSWTGGLFPYEQYF. CDR3 DNA: TGCGCCAGCAGCTCGTGGACAGGGGGCCTTTTTCCCTACGAGCAGTACTTC.

The chain is built from TRBV6-5 and TRBJ1-4; D is unclear. Trimming removed 2 bases from V and 2 bases from J, with 6 bases in between. The germline V gene has CDR1 MNHEY and CDR2 SVGAGI. The length of the CDR3 is 14 residues. CDR3 sequence (DNA): TGTGCCAGCAGTTACGGTCCGACTAATGAAAAACTGTTTTTT. Translation gives CASSYGPTNEKLFF.

This chain links TRBV2 with TRBJ2-5, with 13 nucleotides matching TRBD2. Germline CDR1 is SNHLY and CDR2 is FYNNEI. CDR3 length: 18 amino acids. The trim removed 6 bases at V and 4 bases at J, leaving 14 bases unmatched. The CDR3 is CASSGRGLAGPERETQYF. CDR3 DNA: TGTGCCAGCAGCGGAAGGGGACTAGCGGGACCGGAGAGAGAGACCCAGTACTTC.

A single count supports this clone. The chain links TRBV7-9 to TRBJ2-1; D might be TRBD2 (6 bases). Germline V gene sequence: CDR1 SEHNR, CDR2 FQNEAQ (reference sequence). Trimming removed 4 bases at V and 6 bases at J, with 13 bases between. This CDR3 has 14 residues. The CDR3 loop is CASSSKPLANEQFF. CDR3 nucleotide sequence: TGTGCCAGCAGCTCCAAACCACTAGCCAATGAGCAGTTCTTC.

J is TRBJ1-1 and V is TRBV11-3; D is undetermined. Trimming left V 3 bases short and J 1 base short, with 9 bases between. Germline CDR1 SGHNT, CDR2 YENEEA. The CDR3 has 14 residues. The CDR3 spells CASSFGGSNTEAFF. The CDR3 nucleotides are TGTGCCAGCAGCTTCGGAGGGTCGAACACTGAAGCTTTCTTT. Full variable domain (outside the CDR3, taken from reference TRBV11-3 and TRBJ1-1): EAGVVQSPRYKIIEKKQPVAFWCNPISGHNTLYWYLQNLGQGPELLIRYENEEAVDDSQLPKDRFSAERLKGVDSTLKIQPAELGDSAVYLCASSFGGSNTEAFFGQGTRLTVV.

This clone was picked up one time. The gene calls are TRBV19 and TRBJ2-7; 9 bases are shared with TRBD1. CDR1 is LNHDA and CDR2 is SQIVND in the germline V gene (reference sequence). CDR3 length equals 15 residues. The trim removed 5 bases at V and 5 bases at J, leaving 10 bases unmatched. CDR3 residues: CASSVRDRETNEQYF. CDR3 coding DNA: TGTGCCAGTAGTGTCCGGGACAGGGAGACCAACGAGCAGTACTTC. Together with reference TRBV19 and TRBJ2-7, the CDR3 gives the full variable domain: DGGITQSPKYLFRKEGQNVTLSCEQNLNHDAMYWYRQDPGQGLRLIYYSQIVNDFQKGDIAEGYSVSREKKESFPLTVTSAQKNPTAFYLCASSVRDRETNEQYFGPGTRLTVT.

The V and J genes are TRBV18 and TRBJ2-1, with 10 nucleotides matching TRBD1. The CDR3 loop spans 15 amino acids. The J segment lost 3 bases and the V segment lost 3 bases, leaving 2 bases of the junction unmatched. The germline CDR1 and CDR2 sequences are KGHSH and LQKENI. The CDR3 bases are TGTGCCAGCTCACCCGGGACAGGGGTCTACAATGAGCAGTTCTTC. Protein product: CASSPGTGVYNEQFF.

The chain joins TRBV15 to TRBJ1-2; D gene unclear. The CDR3 sequence is 14 residues long. Per germline, CDR1 LNHNV and CDR2 YYDKDF (reference sequence). Trimming removed 2 bases from V and 4 bases from J, with 11 bases in between. The CDR3 loop reads CATSRQTGIYGYTF. The CDR3 nucleotides are TGTGCCACCAGCAGACAAACGGGGATCTATGGCTACACCTTC.